This TCR beta chain stems from a study of blood T cells in healthy people across ages. Study-level points and caveats: Observed TCR beta diversity showed a strong correlation with the percentage of naive T cells as measured by flow cytometry. Older individuals had lower TCR beta diversity per million T cells (the decline was roughly linear).

Isolation of PBMCs gave at least 7 million cells per sample. As concerns this clonotype: Antigen: not known.

The CDR3 extends over 17 amino acids. CDR1 LNHDA and CDR2 SQIVND come from the germline V gene (reference sequence). Unmatched junction bases numbered 10, after V lost 0 bases and J lost 7 bases. It was with a sample-barcoded 5' primer and a J-beta primer mix that a second PCR of roughly 6 to 12 cycles was run. All samples yielded 2.5 million or more CDR3-containing paired-end reads. TCRdb re-derived calls from the 5' RACE reads in MiXCR, one entry per CDR3 protein. Of about a million distinct CDR3 sequences listed, about 44% are singletons. The clonotype comes from a man aged 30 to 45 in good health. The sample comprised blood. J is TRBJ2-1 and V is TRBV19; 9 bases line up with TRBD2. CDR3 DNA: TGTGCCAGTAGTATAGAGGGGCTAGCGGGGCGAAGGAATGAGCAGTTCTTC. Translation gives CASSIEGLAGRRNEQFF.